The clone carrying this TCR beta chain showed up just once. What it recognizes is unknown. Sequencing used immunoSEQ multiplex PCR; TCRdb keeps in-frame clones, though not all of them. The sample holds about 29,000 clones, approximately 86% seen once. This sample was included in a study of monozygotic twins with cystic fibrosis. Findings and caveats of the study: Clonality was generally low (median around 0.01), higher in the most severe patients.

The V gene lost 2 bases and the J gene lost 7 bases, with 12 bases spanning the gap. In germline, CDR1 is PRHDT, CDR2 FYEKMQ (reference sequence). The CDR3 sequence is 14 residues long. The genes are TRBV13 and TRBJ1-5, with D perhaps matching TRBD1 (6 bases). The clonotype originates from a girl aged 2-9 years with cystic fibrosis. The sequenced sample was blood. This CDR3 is CASSLSGGGQPQHF. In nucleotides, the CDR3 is TGTGCCAGCAGCTTATCCGGGGGCGGACAGCCCCAGCATTTT.